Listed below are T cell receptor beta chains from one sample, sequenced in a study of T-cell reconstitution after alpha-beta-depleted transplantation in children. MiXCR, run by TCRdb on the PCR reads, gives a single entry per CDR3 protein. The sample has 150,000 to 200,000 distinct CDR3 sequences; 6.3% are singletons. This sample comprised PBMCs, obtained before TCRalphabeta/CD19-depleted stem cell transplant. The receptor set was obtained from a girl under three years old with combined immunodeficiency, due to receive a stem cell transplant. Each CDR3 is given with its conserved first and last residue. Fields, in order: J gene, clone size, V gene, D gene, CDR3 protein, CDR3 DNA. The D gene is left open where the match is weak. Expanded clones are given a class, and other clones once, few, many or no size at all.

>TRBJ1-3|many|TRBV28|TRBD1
CASSFPGTGLSGNTIYF
TGTGCCAGCAGTTTCCCGGGGACAGGGCTATCTGGAAACACCATATATTTT
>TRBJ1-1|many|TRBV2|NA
CASRTTEAFF
TGTGCCAGCAGGACCACTGAAGCTTTCTTT
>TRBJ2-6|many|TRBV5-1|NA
CASSLAGSGANVLTF
TGCGCCAGCAGCTTGGCTGGATCTGGGGCCAACGTCCTGACTTTC
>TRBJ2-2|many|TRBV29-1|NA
CSVELLAGELFF
TGCAGCGTTGAACTCCTGGCCGGGGAGCTGTTTTTT
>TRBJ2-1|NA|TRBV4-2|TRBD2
CASSPEREGLSEQFF
TGTGCCAGCAGCCCCGAGCGGGAGGGCCTTTCTGAGCAGTTCTTC
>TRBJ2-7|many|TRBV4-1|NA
CASSQEVTSSYEQYF
TGCGCCAGCAGCCAAGAGGTAACTAGCTCCTACGAGCAGTACTTC
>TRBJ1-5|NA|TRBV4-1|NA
CASSPREGNSNQPQHF
TGCGCCAGCAGCCCTCGCGAGGGGAATAGCAATCAGCCCCAGCATTTT
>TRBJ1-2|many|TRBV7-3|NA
CASSLSGGSYGYTF
TGTGCCAGCAGCTTATCGGGGGGATCCTATGGCTACACCTTC
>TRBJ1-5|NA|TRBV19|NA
CASSSPGQSNQPQHF
TGTGCCAGTAGTAGCCCCGGACAGTCCAATCAGCCCCAGCATTTT
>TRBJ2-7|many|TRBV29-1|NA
CSVVTAYEQYF
TGCAGCGTTGTTACAGCCTACGAGCAGTACTTC
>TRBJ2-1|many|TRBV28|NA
CASSPGGTFKYNEQFF
TGTGCCAGCAGTCCCGGTGGGACTTTTAAATACAATGAGCAGTTCTTC
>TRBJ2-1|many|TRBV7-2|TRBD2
CASSPREGTGLAGGDWDEQFF
TGTGCCAGCAGCCCCCGGGAGGGGACGGGACTAGCGGGAGGTGACTGGGATGAGCAGTTCTTC
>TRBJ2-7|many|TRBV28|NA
CASSQLGGPGYEQYF
TGTGCCAGCAGTCAACTCGGGGGGCCAGGCTACGAGCAGTACTTC
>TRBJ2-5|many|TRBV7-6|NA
CASSLGTTGQETQYF
TGTGCCAGCAGCTTAGGGACCACGGGCCAAGAGACCCAGTACTTC
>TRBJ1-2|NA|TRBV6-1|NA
CASSELSNYGYTF
TGTGCCAGCAGTGAACTATCTAACTATGGCTACACCTTC
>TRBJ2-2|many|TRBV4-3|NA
CASSQDGQDLILGGELFF
TGCGCCAGCAGCCAAGATGGCCAGGACCTAATCTTGGGCGGGGAGCTGTTTTTT
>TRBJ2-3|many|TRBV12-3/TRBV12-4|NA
CASSLGPLTDTQYF
TGTGCCAGCAGTCTTGGACCGCTGACAGATACGCAGTATTTT
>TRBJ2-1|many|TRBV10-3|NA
CAISEGGRAYNEQFF
TGTGCCATCAGTGAGGGAGGCAGAGCCTACAATGAGCAGTTCTTC
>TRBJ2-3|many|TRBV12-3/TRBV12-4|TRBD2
CASSFGTSGDTQYF
TGTGCCAGCAGTTTCGGAACTAGCGGAGATACGCAGTATTTT
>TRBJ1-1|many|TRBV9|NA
CASSALNRVEAFF
TGTGCCAGCAGCGCACTCAATAGAGTTGAAGCTTTCTTT
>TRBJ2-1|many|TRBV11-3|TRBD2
CASSLSGGYNEQFF
TGTGCCAGCAGCTTATCGGGGGGCTACAATGAGCAGTTCTTC
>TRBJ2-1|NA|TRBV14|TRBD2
CASSQAPGLAGFDEQFF
TGTGCCAGCAGCCAAGCCCCGGGACTAGCGGGGTTTGATGAGCAGTTCTTC
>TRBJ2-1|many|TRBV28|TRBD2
CASSIGTSGSRNEQFF
TGTGCCAGCAGCATCGGGACTAGCGGGAGTAGGAATGAGCAGTTCTTC
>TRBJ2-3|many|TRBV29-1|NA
CSVPQGRTDTQYF
TGCAGCGTCCCCCAGGGGAGGACAGATACGCAGTATTTT
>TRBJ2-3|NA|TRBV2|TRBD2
CTICLSSGGSLGSTDTQYF
TGTACCATCTGTTTATCTAGCGGGGGTTCCCTTGGTAGCACAGATACGCAGTATTTT
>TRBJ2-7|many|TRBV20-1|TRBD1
CSALTLHGQDYEQYF
TGCAGTGCTCTCACCCTCCACGGACAGGACTACGAGCAGTACTTC
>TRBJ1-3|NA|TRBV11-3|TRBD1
CASSLGGIGQGFWSNSGNTIYF
TGTGCCAGCAGCTTAGGCGGGATCGGACAGGGTTTTTGGTCTAACTCTGGAAACACCATATATTTT
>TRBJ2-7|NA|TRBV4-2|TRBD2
CASSQEHSRGLAENYEQYF
TGTGCCAGCAGCCAAGAACATAGCAGGGGACTAGCGGAAAACTACGAGCAGTACTTC
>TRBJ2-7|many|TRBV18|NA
CASSPVDSRYEQYF
TGTGCCAGCTCACCGGTGGACAGTAGATACGAGCAGTACTTC
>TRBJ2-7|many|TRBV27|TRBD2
CASSFAVGGSYEQYF
TGTGCCAGCAGTTTTGCGGTGGGGGGGTCCTACGAGCAGTACTTC
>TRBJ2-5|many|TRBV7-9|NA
CASSWTVETQYF
TGTGCCAGCAGCTGGACAGTAGAGACCCAGTACTTC